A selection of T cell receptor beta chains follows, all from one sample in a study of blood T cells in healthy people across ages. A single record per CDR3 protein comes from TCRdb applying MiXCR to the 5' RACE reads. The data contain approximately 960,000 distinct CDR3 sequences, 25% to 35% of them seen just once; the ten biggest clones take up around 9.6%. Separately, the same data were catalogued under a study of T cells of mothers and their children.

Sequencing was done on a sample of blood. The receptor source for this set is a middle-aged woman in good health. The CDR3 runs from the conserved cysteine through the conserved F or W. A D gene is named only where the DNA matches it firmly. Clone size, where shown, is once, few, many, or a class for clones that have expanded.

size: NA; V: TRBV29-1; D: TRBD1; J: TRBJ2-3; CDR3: CCVDSWDSQEDTQYF; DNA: TGTTGCGTTGATTCGTGGGACAGCCAAGAGGATACGCAGTATTTT
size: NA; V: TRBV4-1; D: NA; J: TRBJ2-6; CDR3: CASSQVEQSSGANVLTF; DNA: TGCGCCAGCAGCCAAGTGGAACAGAGCTCTGGGGCCAACGTCCTGACTTTC
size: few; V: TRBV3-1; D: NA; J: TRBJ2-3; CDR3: CASSRGVSRTDTQYF; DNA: TGTGCCAGCAGCCGGGGCGTCAGTCGCACAGATACGCAGTATTTT
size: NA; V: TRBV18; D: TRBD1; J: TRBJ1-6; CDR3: CASSPKGADSPLHF; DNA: TGTGCCAGCTCACCAAAGGGGGCTGATTCACCCCTCCACTTT
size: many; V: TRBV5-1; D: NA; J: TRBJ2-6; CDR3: CASSLDGSGANVLTF; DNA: TGTGCCAGCAGTTTAGATGGGTCTGGGGCCAACGTCCTGACTTTC
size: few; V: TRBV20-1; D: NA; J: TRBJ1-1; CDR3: CSAPYTSGIRNTEAFF; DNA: TGCAGTGCTCCATATACATCAGGGATCCGGAACACTGAAGCTTTCTTT
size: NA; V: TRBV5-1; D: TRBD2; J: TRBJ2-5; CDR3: CASRSGTSGETQYF; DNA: TGCGCCAGCAGGTCCGGGACTAGCGGGGAGACCCAGTACTTC
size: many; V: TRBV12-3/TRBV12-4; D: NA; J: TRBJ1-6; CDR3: CASRGIETPLHF; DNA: TGTGCCAGCAGGGGGATCGAGACACCCCTCCACTTT
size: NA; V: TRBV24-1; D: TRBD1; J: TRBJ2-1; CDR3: CATSGLSGTDYNEQFF; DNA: TGTGCCACCAGTGGCCTCTCCGGGACAGATTACAATGAGCAGTTCTTC
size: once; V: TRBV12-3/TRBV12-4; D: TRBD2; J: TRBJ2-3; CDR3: CASSFGGGAKDTQYF; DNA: TGTGCCAGCAGTTTCGGCGGGGGGGCCAAGGATACGCAGTATTTT
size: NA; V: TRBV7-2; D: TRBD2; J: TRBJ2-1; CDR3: CASSFASGGRDNEQFF; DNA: TGTGCCAGCAGCTTCGCTAGCGGGGGCCGAGACAATGAGCAGTTCTTC
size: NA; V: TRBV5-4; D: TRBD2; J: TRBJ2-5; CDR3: CASSSSGGLTETQYF; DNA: TGTGCCAGCAGCTCTAGCGGGGGCCTGACGGAGACCCAGTACTTC
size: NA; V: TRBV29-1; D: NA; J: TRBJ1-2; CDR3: CSVGWGSDCGYTF; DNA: TGCAGCGTTGGGTGGGGCTCAGACTGTGGCTACACCTTC
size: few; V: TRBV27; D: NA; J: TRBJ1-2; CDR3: CASSPLPRDGYGYTF; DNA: TGTGCCAGCAGTCCCCTCCCCCGGGACGGGTATGGCTACACCTTC
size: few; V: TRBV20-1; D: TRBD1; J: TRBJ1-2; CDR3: CSWTGDNYGYTF; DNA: TGCTCTTGGACAGGGGATAACTATGGCTACACCTTC
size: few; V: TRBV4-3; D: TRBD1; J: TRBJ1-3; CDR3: CASSHETGPRGNTIYF; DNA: TGCGCCAGCAGCCACGAGACAGGGCCGAGAGGAAACACCATATATTTT
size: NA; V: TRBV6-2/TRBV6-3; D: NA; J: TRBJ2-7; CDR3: CASRMTGNEQYF; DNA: TGTGCCAGCAGGATGACAGGCAACGAGCAGTACTTC
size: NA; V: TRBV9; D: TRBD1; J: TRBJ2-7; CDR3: CASSVEGDSSYEQYF; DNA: TGTGCCAGCAGCGTAGAGGGGGACAGCTCCTACGAGCAGTACTTC
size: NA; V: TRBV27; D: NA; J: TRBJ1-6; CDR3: CASRVGQSSYNSPLHF; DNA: TGTGCCAGCAGGGTCGGACAGAGCTCCTATAATTCACCCCTCCACTTT
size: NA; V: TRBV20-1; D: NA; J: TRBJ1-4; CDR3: CSTRGLREKLFF; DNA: TGCAGCACCAGGGGCCTCAGGGAAAAACTGTTTTTT
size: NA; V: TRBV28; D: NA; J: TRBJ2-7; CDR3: CASSPLSTPSQGPSRGFSYEQYF; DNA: TGTGCCAGCAGTCCCCTATCCACACCCTCCCAGGGACCCTCAAGGGGATTCTCCTACGAGCAGTACTTC
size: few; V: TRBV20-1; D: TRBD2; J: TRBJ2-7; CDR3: CSAEAGYSSYEQYF; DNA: TGCAGTGCCGAAGCGGGGTATTCTTCCTACGAGCAGTACTTC
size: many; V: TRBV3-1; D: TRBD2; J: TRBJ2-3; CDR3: CASSQELAGTDTQYF; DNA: TGTGCCAGCAGCCAAGAACTAGCGGGCACAGATACGCAGTATTTT
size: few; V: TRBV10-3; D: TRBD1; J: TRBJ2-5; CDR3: CAISELTGDETQYF; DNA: TGTGCCATCAGTGAGCTGACAGGGGACGAGACCCAGTACTTC
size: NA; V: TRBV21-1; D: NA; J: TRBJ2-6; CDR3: CASKFTGDSGANVLTF; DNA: TGTGCCAGCAAGTTCACGGGGGACTCTGGGGCCAACGTCCTGACTTTC
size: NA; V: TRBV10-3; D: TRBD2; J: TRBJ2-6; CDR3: CAISESGGSGANVLTF; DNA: TGTGCCATCAGTGAGTCGGGGGGGTCGGGGGCCAACGTCCTGACTTTC
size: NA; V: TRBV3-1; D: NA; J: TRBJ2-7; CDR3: CASSQEGLGYEQYF; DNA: TGTGCCAGCAGCCAAGAAGGCCTGGGCTACGAGCAGTACTTC
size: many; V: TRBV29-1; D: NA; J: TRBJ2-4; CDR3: CSVTGGKNIQYF; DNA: TGCAGCGTTACGGGTGGCAAAAACATTCAGTACTTC
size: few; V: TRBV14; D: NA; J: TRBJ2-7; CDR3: CASSRGHEQYF; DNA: TGTGCCAGCAGTAGGGGCCACGAGCAGTACTTC
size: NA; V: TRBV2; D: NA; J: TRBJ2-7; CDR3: CASSAAQGTYEQYF; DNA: TGTGCCAGCAGTGCCGCACAGGGAACCTACGAGCAGTACTTC
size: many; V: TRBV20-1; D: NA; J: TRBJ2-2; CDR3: CSARVPYTGELFF; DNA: TGCAGTGCTAGAGTCCCTTACACCGGGGAGCTGTTTTTT
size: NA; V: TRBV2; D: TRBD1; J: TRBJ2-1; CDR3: CASSPLQGRWSNEQFF; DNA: TGTGCCAGCAGTCCCCTACAGGGGCGCTGGAGTAATGAGCAGTTCTTC
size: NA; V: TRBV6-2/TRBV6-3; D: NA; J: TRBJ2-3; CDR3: CASRRTADTQYF; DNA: TGTGCCAGCAGACGGACAGCAGATACGCAGTATTTT
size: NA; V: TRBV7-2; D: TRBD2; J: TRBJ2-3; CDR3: CASSPRLAGRRTDTQYF; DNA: TGTGCCAGCAGCCCCAGACTAGCGGGGCGAAGGACAGATACGCAGTATTTT
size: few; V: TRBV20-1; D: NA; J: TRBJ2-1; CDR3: CSTPGLSDNEQFF; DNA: TGCAGTACCCCGGGACTTAGCGACAATGAGCAGTTCTTC
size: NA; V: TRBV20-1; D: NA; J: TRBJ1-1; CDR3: CSAGTWGAEAFF; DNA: TGCAGTGCTGGGACCTGGGGCGCTGAAGCTTTCTTT
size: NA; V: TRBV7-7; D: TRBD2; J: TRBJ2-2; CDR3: CASSLSGGAVTGELFF; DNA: TGTGCTAGCAGCTTGAGCGGGGGGGCCGTAACCGGGGAGCTGTTTTTT
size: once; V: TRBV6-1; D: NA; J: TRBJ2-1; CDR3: CASSPTRTLYNEQFF; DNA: TGTGCCAGCAGTCCTACGAGGACTTTATACAATGAGCAGTTCTTC
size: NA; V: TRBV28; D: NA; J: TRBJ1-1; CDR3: CASSLIPVLNTEAFF; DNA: TGTGCCAGCAGTTTAATCCCAGTCCTGAACACTGAAGCTTTCTTT
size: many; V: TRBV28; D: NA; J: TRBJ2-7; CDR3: CASSLVEKSGEQYF; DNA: TGTGCCAGCAGTTTAGTTGAGAAATCTGGAGAGCAGTACTTC
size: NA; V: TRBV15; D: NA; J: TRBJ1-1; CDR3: CATSRAGVGEAFF; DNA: TGTGCCACCAGCAGAGCAGGGGTCGGTGAAGCTTTCTTT
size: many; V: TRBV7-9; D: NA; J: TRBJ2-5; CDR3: CASSYVMGGRQETQYF; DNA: TGTGCCAGCAGCTATGTAATGGGGGGGCGACAAGAGACCCAGTACTTC
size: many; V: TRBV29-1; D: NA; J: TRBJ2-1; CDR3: CSVTTRYGGTPGNEQFF; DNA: TGCAGCGTTACTACACGGTACGGCGGGACTCCCGGGAATGAGCAGTTCTTC
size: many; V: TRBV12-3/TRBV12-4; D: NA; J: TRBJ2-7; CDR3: CASSLVPHYEQYF; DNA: TGTGCCAGCAGTTTAGTGCCTCACTACGAGCAGTACTTC
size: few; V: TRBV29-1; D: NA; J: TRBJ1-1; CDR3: CSVEGAYGRAEAFF; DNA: TGCAGCGTTGAAGGGGCCTACGGGCGGGCTGAAGCTTTCTTT
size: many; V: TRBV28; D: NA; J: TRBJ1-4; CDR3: CASTPGGRGVGREKLFF; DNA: TGTGCCAGCACCCCTGGGGGCAGGGGTGTAGGAAGGGAAAAACTGTTTTTT
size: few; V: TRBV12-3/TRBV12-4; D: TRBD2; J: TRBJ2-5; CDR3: CASTGGEGQETQYF; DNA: TGTGCCAGCACCGGGGGGGAGGGACAAGAGACCCAGTACTTC
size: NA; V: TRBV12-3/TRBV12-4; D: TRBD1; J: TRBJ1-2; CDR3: CASNSRDSRINYGYTF; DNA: TGTGCCAGCAACTCCCGGGACAGCCGAATCAACTATGGCTACACCTTC
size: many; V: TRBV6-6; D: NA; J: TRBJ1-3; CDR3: CASSYPRGSGNTIYF; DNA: TGTGCCAGCAGTTACCCGAGGGGGTCTGGAAACACCATATATTTT
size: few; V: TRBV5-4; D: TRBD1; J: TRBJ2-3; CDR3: CASSGGQKTDTQYF; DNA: TGTGCCAGCAGCGGGGGACAGAAGACAGATACGCAGTATTTT
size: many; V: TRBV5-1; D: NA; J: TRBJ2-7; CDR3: CASSLYEGVSEQYF; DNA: TGCGCCAGCAGCTTGTACGAGGGGGTGAGCGAGCAGTACTTC
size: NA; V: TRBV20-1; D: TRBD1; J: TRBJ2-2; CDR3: CSAGQGQAGELFF; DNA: TGCAGTGCTGGACAGGGGCAGGCCGGGGAGCTGTTTTTT
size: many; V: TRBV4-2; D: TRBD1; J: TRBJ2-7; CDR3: CASSQSLAGTGLYEQYF; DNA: TGTGCCAGCAGCCAATCCCTAGCCGGGACAGGGCTCTACGAGCAGTACTTC
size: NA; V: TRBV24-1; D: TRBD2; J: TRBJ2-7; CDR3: CATSDTRTSGGFYEQYF; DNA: TGTGCCACCAGTGATACCAGGACTAGCGGGGGATTCTACGAGCAGTACTTC
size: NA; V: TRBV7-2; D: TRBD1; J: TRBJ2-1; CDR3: CASSRDRGSRNEQFF; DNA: TGTGCCAGCAGCCGAGACAGGGGATCCCGCAATGAGCAGTTCTTC
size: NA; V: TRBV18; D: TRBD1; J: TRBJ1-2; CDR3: CASSPPSQGGGYGYTF; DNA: TGTGCCAGCTCACCACCGTCGCAGGGGGGCGGCTATGGCTACACCTTC
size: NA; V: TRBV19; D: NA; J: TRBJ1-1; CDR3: CASSIRGTEAFF; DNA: TGTGCCAGTAGTATAAGGGGAACTGAAGCTTTCTTT
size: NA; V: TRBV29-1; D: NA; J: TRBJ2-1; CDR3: CSVEAMTGGSYEQFF; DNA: TGCAGCGTTGAAGCGATGACGGGGGGCTCCTACGAGCAGTTCTTC